This T cell receptor beta chain was captured by sequencing in a study of CD8+ T cells in alopecia areata. Treatment of the sample: oral pan-JAK inhibitor, 5-10 mg twice daily. Samples from alopecia areata patients were lesional scalp punch biopsies and peripheral blood. In each case, RNA was isolated and then reverse transcribed into cDNA as the sequencing template. Assay: immunoSEQ multiplex PCR; the TCRdb copy retains only in-frame clones and omits some. The table has about 190,000 clones, approximately 60% seen once. Germline CDR1 and CDR2: MNHEY and SVGAGI. V was pared by 6 bases and J by 4 bases, with 8 bases between. This CDR3 is 12 amino acids long.

The TCR originated in a human donor with alopecia areata. Material: CD4+ T cells sorted from blood, obtained at week 4, from a patient treated with tofacitinib. J is TRBJ2-3 and V is TRBV6-5; the D gene is possibly TRBD1 (5 bases). CDR3 region: CASRSRADTQYF. The DNA for the CDR3 is TGTGCCAGCAGGTCCAGGGCAGATACGCAGTATTTT.